The rows below give T cell receptor beta chains drawn from one sample of a study of radiation and T cells in renal cell carcinoma. The repertoire was sequenced with immunoSEQ multiplex PCR; TCRdb's copy has only in-frame clones and lacks some. The table includes about 26,000 clones, roughly 80% detected once. Specimen: blood, collected from a patient whose treatment included radiotherapy and nephrectomy. These receptors originate from a man aged 55-75 years with renal cell carcinoma. CDR3s include the opening cysteine and the closing phenylalanine or tryptophan.

V: TRBV10-3; CDR3: CAISEQNTGELFF
V: TRBV9; CDR3: CASSAYGSQSYNEQFF
V: TRBV2; CDR3: CASSVGYGYTF
V: TRBV6-5; CDR3: CASRRDGGSSYEQYF
V: TRBV11-2; CDR3: CASSASGGEQYEQYF
V: TRBV9; CDR3: CASSVDRGNTIYF
V: TRBV6-5; CDR3: CASSTNNEQFF
V: TRBV5-1; CDR3: CASSTLQGGGAFF
V: TRBV7-3; CDR3: CASSFSTDTQYF
V: TRBV9; CDR3: CASTQQPDSNEQFF
V: TRBV10-1; CDR3: CASSTGAGPEQYF
V: TRBV9; CDR3: CASSADMRDRGTRGYTF
V: TRBV5-1; CDR3: CASSLDRGRGTEAFF
V: TRBV7-7; CDR3: CASSLEGGQETQYF
V: TRBV5-1; CDR3: CASSVGLAYEQYF
V: TRBV2; CDR3: CASKGEGGKLFF
V: TRBV7-3; CDR3: CASSLIPDSTTDTQYF
V: TRBV5-4; CDR3: CASSLGLAGYINEQFF
V: TRBV2; CDR3: CASTFQGGTGELFF
V: TRBV7-9; CDR3: CASSSSYRGGHNEQFF
V: TRBV5-1; CDR3: CASSLATGIPYEQYF
V: TRBV5-1; CDR3: CASSLAARESAGYTF
V: TRBV25-1; CDR3: CASGGTRLNEQFF
V: TRBV7-2; CDR3: CASSFGRGQGNSPLHF
V: TRBV5-1; CDR3: CASSLNSDPSYEQYF
V: TRBV6-5; CDR3: CASSYTRGEKLFF
V: TRBV6-1; CDR3: CASSATWVPQDYNEQFF
V: TRBV9; CDR3: CASSNPSGYNEQFF
V: TRBV4-1; CDR3: CASSPNAGTSGHADTQYF
V: TRBV9; CDR3: CASSEKTGGERPQHF
V: TRBV4-3; CDR3: CASSQEGGTGYNEQFF
V: TRBV4-3; CDR3: CASSQDQYSGNTIYF
V: TRBV11-2; CDR3: CASSLTGELFF